The rows below give T cell receptor beta chains drawn from one sample of a study of post-analysis software for immune sequencing data. TCRdb used MiXCR to reprocess the PCR reads, holding one entry per CDR3 protein. The sample has hundreds of thousands of distinct CDR3 sequences, 25% to 30% seen once; the top ten hold around 0.56%. Sequenced: blood. Source of these receptors: a girl between 10 and 17 years old with multiple sclerosis. CDR3s include the opening cysteine and the closing phenylalanine or tryptophan. A D gene is named only where the DNA matches it firmly. The size entry is marked missing in some rows and otherwise reads once, few, many or a size class.

J gene | D gene | V gene | clone size | CDR3 protein | CDR3 DNA
TRBJ2-1 | TRBD2 | TRBV27 | - | CASSLFSVLPFSGSYNEQFF | TGTGCCAGCAGTTTATTTTCGGTTCTTCCCTTCAGCGGGAGTTATAATGAGCAGTTCTTC
TRBJ2-4 | - | TRBV29-1 | many | CSVGEAKNIQYF | TGCAGCGTCGGGGAGGCCAAAAACATTCAGTACTTC
TRBJ2-1 | - | TRBV7-2 | few | CALEIRRNEQFF | TGTGCCCTCGAAATTCGGCGCAATGAGCAGTTCTTC
TRBJ2-5 | - | TRBV3-1 | many | CASRSYQGRETQYF | TGTGCCAGCAGATCCTATCAGGGGAGAGAGACCCAGTACTTC
TRBJ2-1 | TRBD2 | TRBV11-2 | - | CASSRGGYSDEQFF | TGTGCCAGCAGCCGGGGGGGGTATAGCGATGAGCAGTTCTTC
TRBJ1-1 | - | TRBV6-6 | few | CASSYYGKNTEAFF | TGTGCCAGCAGTTACTACGGCAAGAACACTGAAGCTTTCTTT
TRBJ2-1 | TRBD2 | TRBV20-1 | - | CSASGKSGRIDNEQFF | TGCAGTGCTAGTGGAAAAAGCGGGAGGATCGACAATGAGCAGTTCTTC
TRBJ2-6 | - | TRBV4-3 | - | CASSQDFGSLSGANVLTF | TGCGCCAGCAGCCAAGATTTCGGTTCTCTCTCTGGGGCCAACGTCCTGACTTTC
TRBJ1-6 | - | TRBV10-3 | - | CAIGQPNSPLHF | TGTGCCATAGGACAGCCCAATTCACCCCTCCACTTT
TRBJ2-7 | - | TRBV4-3 | few | CASSQGRGEYEQYF | TGCGCCAGCAGCCAAGGAAGGGGAGAATACGAGCAGTACTTC
TRBJ2-1 | - | TRBV5-6 | - | CASSLRRVYNEQFF | TGTGCCAGCAGCTTGCGCAGGGTCTACAATGAGCAGTTCTTC
TRBJ2-5 | - | TRBV29-1 | - | CSVLPQETQYF | TGCAGCGTGCTCCCACAAGAGACCCAGTACTTC
TRBJ2-1 | - | TRBV9 | - | CASSVGRSGEQFF | TGTGCCAGCAGCGTAGGGCGGAGCGGTGAGCAGTTCTTC
TRBJ2-1 | - | TRBV4-1 | few | CASSHWGDNEQFF | TGCGCCAGCAGCCATTGGGGGGACAATGAGCAGTTCTTC
TRBJ1-2 | - | TRBV10-3 | few | CAISDGGRGYTF | TGTGCCATCAGTGATGGGGGAAGAGGCTACACCTTC
TRBJ2-7 | - | TRBV6-1 | many | CASIAWQGFGEQYF | TGTGCCAGCATTGCCTGGCAGGGGTTCGGCGAGCAGTACTTC
TRBJ2-5 | TRBD1 | TRBV7-9 | - | CASNQPGGRQYF | TGTGCCAGCAACCAACCAGGGGGACGGCAGTACTTC
TRBJ1-1 | - | TRBV7-9 | - | CASSNDGPTGNTEAFF | TGTGCCAGCAGCAACGACGGGCCGACAGGGAACACTGAAGCTTTCTTT
TRBJ2-1 | - | TRBV7-6 | - | CASSLAGAVPGNEQFF | TGTGCCAGCAGCTTAGCGGGGGCAGTACCGGGGAATGAGCAGTTCTTC
TRBJ2-5 | TRBD2 | TRBV4-1 | - | CASSLRTSGGYQETQYF | TGCGCCAGCAGCCTGCGGACTAGCGGGGGGTACCAAGAGACCCAGTACTTC
TRBJ1-6 | TRBD1 | TRBV28 | - | CASRIGGAYDSPLHF | TGTGCCAGCAGGATAGGGGGCGCCTATGATTCACCCCTCCACTTT
TRBJ2-5 | - | TRBV20-1 | few | CSASSGQPHQETQYF | TGCAGTGCTAGTTCGGGTCAGCCCCACCAAGAGACCCAGTACTTC
TRBJ2-1 | TRBD2 | TRBV5-1 | - | CASSLGAVAGGNEQFF | TGCGCCAGCAGCCTGGGGGCGGTAGCGGGGGGCAATGAGCAGTTCTTC
TRBJ2-7 | TRBD1 | TRBV12-3/TRBV12-4 | few | CASSPRQGRNEQYF | TGTGCCAGCAGTCCAAGACAGGGGAGGAACGAGCAGTACTTC
TRBJ1-1 | - | TRBV4-1 | - | CASSQERRVNTEAFF | TGCGCCAGCAGCCAAGAACGTAGGGTGAACACTGAAGCTTTCTTT
TRBJ1-5 | TRBD1 | TRBV12-3/TRBV12-4 | few | CASSHRGMGNQPQHF | TGTGCCAGCAGTCACAGGGGAATGGGCAATCAGCCCCAGCATTTT
TRBJ2-3 | - | TRBV14 | - | CASSQDSPTPYTDTQYF | TGTGCCAGCAGCCAAGACTCCCCAACCCCTTACACAGATACGCAGTATTTT
TRBJ2-4 | - | TRBV28 | - | CASSPAAVGIGGDIQYF | TGTGCCAGCAGTCCCGCGGCGGTTGGTATCGGCGGGGATATTCAGTACTTC
TRBJ1-4 | - | TRBV6-6 | - | CASSLPREKLFF | TGTGCCAGCAGTCTGCCTCGGGAAAAACTGTTTTTT
TRBJ1-2 | - | TRBV12-3/TRBV12-4 | - | CAGSFRGGAYGYTF | TGTGCCGGCAGTTTTCGGGGGGGGGCCTATGGCTACACCTTC
TRBJ2-4 | - | TRBV20-1 | many | CSASSQASPGNIQYF | TGCAGTGCTAGCTCCCAGGCCTCGCCTGGAAACATTCAGTACTTC
TRBJ2-7 | TRBD2 | TRBV7-9 | - | CASSFGSSGGYEQYF | TGTGCCAGCAGCTTCGGGTCTAGCGGGGGCTACGAGCAGTACTTC
TRBJ2-4 | - | TRBV20-1 | few | CSATYGGQYF | TGCAGTGCTACCTACGGTGGGCAGTACTTC
TRBJ1-2 | TRBD1 | TRBV29-1 | - | CSVGDSLQSPKGYTF | TGCAGCGTAGGGGACAGCCTCCAGAGTCCTAAGGGCTACACCTTC
TRBJ2-1 | TRBD2 | TRBV5-6 | - | CASSFGLAAYNEQFF | TGTGCCAGCAGCTTCGGACTAGCGGCCTACAATGAGCAGTTCTTC
TRBJ1-5 | - | TRBV4-3 | - | CASSQSYKGWIGPQHF | TGCGCCAGCAGCCAATCCTATAAAGGGTGGATTGGGCCCCAGCATTTT
TRBJ2-7 | - | TRBV20-1 | few | CSARRREGGAPYEQYF | TGCAGTGCCCGTAGAAGAGAAGGGGGGGCGCCTTACGAGCAGTACTTC
TRBJ1-1 | TRBD1 | TRBV7-2 | - | CASSPTTGSEAFF | TGTGCCAGCAGCCCTACGACAGGGTCTGAAGCTTTCTTT
TRBJ2-1 | TRBD1 | TRBV5-1 | - | CASSLRTGVSNEQFF | TGCGCCAGCAGCTTGAGGACAGGGGTGAGCAATGAGCAGTTCTTC
TRBJ2-7 | TRBD2 | TRBV7-2 | few | CASQLIPSGPYEQYF | TGTGCCAGCCAACTAATCCCTAGCGGTCCCTACGAGCAGTACTTC
TRBJ1-2 | TRBD1 | TRBV18 | few | CASSPQGANYGYTF | TGTGCCAGCTCCCCACAGGGGGCGAACTATGGCTACACCTTC